The source of this T cell receptor beta chain is a study of shared clonotypes between healthy human individuals. Trimming removed 0 bases at V and 3 bases at J, with 9 bases between. Germline CDR1 reads MGHRA; CDR2 reads YSYEKL. The CDR3 totals 14 residues. Here immunoSEQ multiplex PCR was the method, and the copy in TCRdb shows in-frame clones only, minus some. The repertoire holds about 2.4 million clones, with approximately 93% as singletons. This receptor was obtained from a man younger than 35 in good health. Some clones in this sample may be carry-over from other donors' samples. The rearrangement joins TRBV4-1 to TRBJ2-7; tentative D call: TRBD1 (5 bases). Material for sequencing was naive CD4+ T cells from PBMCs. This sample's subset: CD45RA+ positively selected. CDR3 bases: TGCGCCAGCAGCCAAGATCTCAGGGTCTACGAGCAGTACTTC. Translated: CASSQDLRVYEQYF.